This record looks at one TCR beta chain sequence and its context. As processed by the authors: Estimation of nucleated cell counts relied on the amplification of reference gene primers. The protocol was immunoSEQ multiplex PCR, while the TCRdb copy is restricted to in-frame clones and leaves out a portion. The D gene and trimming were derived from the DNA, and the V and J assignments and clone size from that table. The data contain under 75,000 clones, 80% to 90% of them singletons. CDR3 length: 16 residues. CDR1 is SEHNR, CDR2 FQNEAQ, per germline (reference sequence). The ends were cut back, 5 bases at V and 5 bases at J, with 21 bases in the middle. These data originate in a study of blood T cell repertoires in COVID-19.

The sample was peripheral blood. The V and J genes are TRBV7-9 and TRBJ1-1, with a weak D call TRBD1 (5 bases). The TCR originated in a human donor in a cohort sampled during active COVID-19. The CDR3 DNA reads TGTGCCAGCAGCCCGATGGGGATGGGGGGATTTACTGAAGCTTTCTTT. Protein sequence: CASSPMGMGGFTEAFF. The full variable domain, with the rest looked up from reference TRBV7-9 and TRBJ1-1, is DTGVSQNPRHKITKRGQNVTFRCDPISEHNRLYWYRQTLGQGPEFLTYFQNEAQLEKSRLLSDRFSAERPKGSFSTLEIQRTEQGDSAMYLCASSPMGMGGFTEAFFGQGTRLTVV.